This T cell receptor beta chain appears in the sequencing data of a study of blood T cell repertoires in COVID-19. As for the study in general: From the United States, Italy and Spain came samples of acute and convalescent COVID-19. Sources were T cells, B-cell-depleted T cells, or PBMCs; the material itself was cDNA or gDNA.

How the authors handled the data: Amplification from reference gene primers served as the basis for estimated nucleated cell counts. The method was immunoSEQ multiplex PCR; TCRdb's version includes in-frame clones alone and lacks a portion of them. V and J calls and clone size are those listed in that table; D and trimming were worked out from the DNA. The table shows about 260,000 clones, with approximately 86% occurring only once. CDR1 is LNHDA and CDR2 is SQIVND in the germline V gene (reference sequence). This CDR3 is 14 amino acids long. V was pared by 6 bases and J by 2 bases, with 11 bases between.

The specimen sequenced was peripheral blood. The J gene is TRBJ1-5, the V gene TRBV19; D call uncertain. The sequence was obtained from a man aged 40-49 years with active or convalescent COVID-19. The CDR3 DNA reads TGTGCCAGTAGCCCACTCACTGGCAATCAGCCCCAGCATTTT. This translates into CASSPLTGNQPQHF.